A few counts support the clone carrying this TCR beta chain. The data originate from a study of T-cell memory formation after mild COVID-19. TCRdb re-called the 5' RACE reads with MiXCR, one entry per CDR3 protein. The sample lists a few hundred thousand distinct CDR3 sequences, just under 20% occurring once. Trimming at V came to 6 bases and at J to 2 bases, leaving 7 bases not matched to a gene. CDR3 size: 15 residues. The germline V gene encodes CDR1 MNHEY and CDR2 SVGEGT. The chain recombines TRBV6-2 or TRBV6-3 with TRBJ2-7; TRBD1 agrees at 10 bases. Sequencing was performed on PBMCs or a T cell subset sorted from them (not recorded which). The source is a man aged 18 to 29 who had mild COVID-19 (a few samples of this study predate the infection). Cell type and time point are not known. The CDR3 DNA follows: TGTGCCAGCAGCCAGAGACAGGGGGCCCCCTACGAGCAGTACTTC. Its protein product is CASSQRQGAPYEQYF.